The 8 T cell receptor beta chains presented below share a single source sample, sequenced in a study of a mutant IDH1 vaccine in newly diagnosed glioma. Method: immunoSEQ multiplex PCR; TCRdb's copy keeps in-frame clones and lacks some. The data contain about 26,000 clones, approximately 79% of them singletons. Time point here: week 5, during vaccination. One vaccine dose held 300 ug of mutant IDH1 20-mer peptide and came with topical imiquimod. No antigen has been assigned to these receptors. This sample comprised PBMCs, obtained from a glioma patient whose treatment included an IDH1 peptide vaccine. These receptors all come from a man aged 35-49 years with glioma. Some clones in this sample may be carry-over from other donors' samples.

The chain couples TRBV29-1 to TRBJ1-1; D gene uncertain. Trimming left V 6 bases short and J 5 bases short, with 16 bases between. The CDR3 has 13 amino acids. Germline CDR1 reads SQVTM; CDR2 reads ANQGSEA. The CDR3 loop is CSVEPETGTEAFF. The CDR3 coding sequence is TGCAGCGTGGAACCTGAGACTGGGACTGAAGCTTTCTTT.

This chain connects TRBV9 to TRBJ2-1, with D uncertain. The V end was cut by 2 bases, the J end by 1 base, with 7 bases between. The germline CDR1 and CDR2 sequences are SGDLS and YYNGEE. This CDR3 comprises 14 residues. This CDR3 is CASSVVPSYNEQFF. CDR3 sequence (DNA): TGTGCCAGCAGCGTCGTGCCTTCCTACAATGAGCAGTTCTTC.

In its sample, this clone was seen once. The chain joins TRBV5-1 to TRBJ1-1; D unresolved. CDR3 length: 14 residues. V lost 4 bases to trimming and J lost 4 bases, with 14 bases between them. Germline loops: CDR1 SGHRS, CDR2 YFSETQ. The CDR3: CASSPGSTATEAFF. CDR3 bases: TGCGCCAGCAGCCCCGGGTCCACAGCCACTGAAGCTTTCTTT.

V and J are TRBV9 and TRBJ2-5; D call uncertain. The CDR3 runs to 15 residues. The V and J ends lost 4 bases and 2 bases respectively, with 15 bases between them. The germline gives CDR1 SGDLS, CDR2 YYNGEE. The CDR3 here is CASSINWQYQETQYF. CDR3 in DNA: TGTGCCAGCAGCATAAACTGGCAATATCAAGAGACCCAGTACTTC. The full variable domain, rest sourced from reference TRBV9 and TRBJ2-5, is DSGVTQTPKHLITATGQRVTLRCSPRSGDLSVYWYQQSLDQGLQFLIQYYNGEERAKGNILERFSAQQFPDLHSELNLSSLELGDSALYFCASSINWQYQETQYFGPGTRLLVL.

This chain connects TRBV6-5 to TRBJ1-2; D is ambiguous. Trimming shortened V by 0 bases and J by 0 bases, and 5 bases separated the two germline ends. The CDR3 covers 14 residues. Germline CDR1 is MNHEY and CDR2 is SVGAGI. CDR3 residues: CASSYSATNYGYTF. CDR3 nucleotide sequence: TGTGCCAGCAGTTACTCGGCTACTAACTATGGCTACACCTTC.

The chain is built from TRBV7-2 and TRBJ1-2, with 9 bases that match TRBD1. J was trimmed by 4 bases and V by 4 bases; bases with no gene match: 1. The length of the CDR3 is 13 residues. Per the germline V gene, CDR1 is SGHTA and CDR2 is FQGNSA. CDR3 sequence reads: CASSSGQGYGYTF. CDR3 DNA: TGTGCCAGCAGCTCGGGACAGGGCTATGGCTACACCTTC.

This clone was found a few times. The chain uses TRBV18 and TRBJ1-1, with unresolved D. CDR1 KGHSH and CDR2 LQKENI come from the germline V gene. Trimming cost V 4 bases and J 3 bases, with 6 bases left between them. The length of the CDR3 is 12 residues. This CDR3 is CASSRQDTEAFF. Written as DNA, the CDR3 is TGTGCCAGCTCACGTCAAGACACTGAAGCTTTCTTT. Full variable domain (remainder filled in from reference TRBV18 and TRBJ1-1): NAGVMQNPRHLVRRRGQEARLRCSPMKGHSHVYWYRQLPEEGLKFMVYLQKENIIDESGMPKERFSAEFPKEGPSILRIQQVVRGDSAAYFCASSRQDTEAFFGQGTRLTVV.

The chain has TRBV5-1 and TRBJ1-1; unclear D gene. The germline CDR1 and CDR2 sequences are SGHRS and YFSETQ. Between the trimmed V and J ends, which lost 4 bases and 1 base, there was a span of 11 bases. This CDR3 is 14 amino acids long. This chain's CDR3 is CASSPTIQNTEAFF. The CDR3, as DNA: TGCGCCAGCAGCCCGACGATCCAGAACACTGAAGCTTTCTTT.